This T cell receptor (beta chain) was retrieved from a study of T cells expressing NK-cell markers. Study-wide background: Repertoire data for TCR beta were derived from sorted T cells (CD3+CD56+NKG2C+, CD3+CD56+NKG2C- and CD3+CD56-NKG2C+).

This CDR3 contains 18 residues. CDR1 and CDR2 (germline): SGHDN, FVKESK. TCRdb re-called the 5' RACE reads and shows each CDR3 protein once, DNA omitted. Here the sample table reports some 390,000 distinct CDR3 sequences. The origin of this receptor is a woman between 45 and 65 years old in good health. The J gene is TRBJ1-1, the V gene TRBV14; TCRdb indicates TRBD1, and absent DNA this call remains unverified. The source material was blood T cells: a sorted CD56 or NKG2C T cell subset, CD4+ or CD8+ T cells, or bulk PBMC T cells (not recorded which). The CDR3 loop reads CASSQVGADRVVNTEAFF.